This TCR beta chain came from a study of T cell repertoires in cytomegalovirus infection. The CDR3 is 14 residues long. Trimming took 3 bases from V and 4 from J, leaving 13 bases between them. CDR1 is SGHTA and CDR2 is FQGNSA in the germline V gene. In this sample, this clonotype turned up many times. TCRdb reprocessed the reads via MiXCR and lists one record per CDR3 protein. The repertoire holds 450,000 to 600,000 distinct CDR3 sequences, with 11% as singletons. Sequencing was carried out using PBMCs. This chain links TRBV7-2 with TRBJ2-7; tentatively, D is TRBD1 (6 bases). This receptor was obtained from a human donor in good health (CMV status not recorded). Some clones in this sample may be carry-over from other donors' samples. CDR3 nucleotide sequence: TGTGCCAGCAGCTTGAGGACAGACTCTTACGAGCAGTACTTC. Protein product: CASSLRTDSYEQYF.